This T cell receptor beta chain comes out of a study of control samples from healthy donors and cancer patients. Trimming stripped 0 bases from V and 10 bases from J, with 12 bases between. Germline V gives CDR1 LGHDT, CDR2 YNNKEL (reference sequence). CDR3 length: 13 amino acids. Here immunoSEQ multiplex PCR was the method, and the copy in TCRdb shows in-frame clones only, minus some. The sample has 130,000 or so clones, 87% seen once. Sequences were obtained from blood. J is TRBJ1-1 and V is TRBV3-1 (or the pseudogene TRBV3-2); no clear D gene. The sequence derives from a man aged 55 to 70 in good health. CDR3 loop: CASSQDAGSGAFF. The CDR3 DNA sequence: TGTGCCAGCAGCCAAGACGCCGGGAGCGGAGCTTTCTTT.